The entry below describes one T cell receptor (beta chain). This entry comes from a study of shared clonotypes between healthy human individuals. TCRdb's copy holds only in-frame clones and misses some; the assay was immunoSEQ multiplex PCR. In the table there are hundreds of thousands of clones, around 79% of which are singletons. The CDR3 contains 14 residues. Germline assignment: CDR1 SNHLY and CDR2 FYNNEI. Trimming shortened V by 10 bases and J by 2 bases, and 18 bases separated the two germline ends. This chain joins TRBV2 and TRBJ2-7; D may be TRBD1 (5 bases). The sequence came from a woman between 35 and 50 years old in good health. Some clones in this sample may be carry-over from other donors' samples. The source material was PBMCs. CDR3 DNA sequence: TGTGCCACAGCAGAGCAAACAGGAGCCTACGAGCAGTACTTC. As protein: CATAEQTGAYEQYF. Full variable domain (outside the CDR3, taken from reference TRBV2 and TRBJ2-7): EPEVTQTPSHQVTQMGQEVILRCVPISNHLYFYWYRQILGQKVEFLVSFYNNEISEKSEIFDDQFSVERPDGSNFTLKIRSTKLEDSAMYFCATAEQTGAYEQYFGPGTRLTVT.